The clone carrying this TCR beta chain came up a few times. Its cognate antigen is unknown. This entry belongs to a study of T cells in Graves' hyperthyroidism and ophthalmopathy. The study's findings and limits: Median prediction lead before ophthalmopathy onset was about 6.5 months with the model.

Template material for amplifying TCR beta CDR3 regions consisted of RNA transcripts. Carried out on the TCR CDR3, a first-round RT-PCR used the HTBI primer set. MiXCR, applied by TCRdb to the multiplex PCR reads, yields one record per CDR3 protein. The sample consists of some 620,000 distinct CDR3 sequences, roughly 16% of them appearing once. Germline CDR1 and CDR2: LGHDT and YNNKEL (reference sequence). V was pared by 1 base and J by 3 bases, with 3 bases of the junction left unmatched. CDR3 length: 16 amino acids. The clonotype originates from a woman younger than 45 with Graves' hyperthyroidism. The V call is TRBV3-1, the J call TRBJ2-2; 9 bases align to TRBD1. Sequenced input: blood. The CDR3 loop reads CASSQADRGDTGELFF. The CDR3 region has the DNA TGTGCCAGCAGCCAAGCGGACAGGGGTGACACCGGGGAGCTGTTTTTT.